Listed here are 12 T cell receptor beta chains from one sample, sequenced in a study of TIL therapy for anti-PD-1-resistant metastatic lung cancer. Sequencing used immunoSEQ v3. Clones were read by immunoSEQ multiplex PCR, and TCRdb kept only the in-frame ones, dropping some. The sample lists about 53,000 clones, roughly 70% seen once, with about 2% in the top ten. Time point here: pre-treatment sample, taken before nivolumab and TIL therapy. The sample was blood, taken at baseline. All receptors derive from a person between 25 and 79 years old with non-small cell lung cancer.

The CDR3 DNA sequence: TGTGCCAGCAGCTTAGGACAGGGGGCGTATAATGAGCAGTTCTTC. This translates into CASSLGQGAYNEQFF. This chain uses TRBV7-2 with TRBJ2-1, with 10 bases identical to TRBD1. The CDR3 length is 15 residues. The germline gives CDR1 SGHTA, CDR2 FQGNSA. The trim removed 1 base at V and 7 bases at J, leaving 4 bases unmatched.

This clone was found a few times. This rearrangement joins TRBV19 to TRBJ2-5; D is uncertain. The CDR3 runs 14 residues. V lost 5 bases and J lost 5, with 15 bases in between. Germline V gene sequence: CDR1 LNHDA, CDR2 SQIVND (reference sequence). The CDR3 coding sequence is TGTGCCAGTAGTTCCCACAATGAAAGGGAGACCCAGTACTTC. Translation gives CASSSHNERETQYF.

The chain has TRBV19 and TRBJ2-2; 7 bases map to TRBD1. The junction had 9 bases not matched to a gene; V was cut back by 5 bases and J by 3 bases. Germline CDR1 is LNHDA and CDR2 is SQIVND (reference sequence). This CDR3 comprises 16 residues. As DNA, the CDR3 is TGTGCCAGTAGTGAACCCCGACAGGGATACACCGGGGAGCTGTTTTTT. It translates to CASSEPRQGYTGELFF.

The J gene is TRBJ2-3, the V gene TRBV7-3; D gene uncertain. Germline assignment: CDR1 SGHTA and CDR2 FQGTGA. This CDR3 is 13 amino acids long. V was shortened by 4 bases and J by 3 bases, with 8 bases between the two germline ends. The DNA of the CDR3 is TGTGCCAGCAGCTCCACCGTGACAGATACGCAGTATTTT. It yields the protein CASSSTVTDTQYF.

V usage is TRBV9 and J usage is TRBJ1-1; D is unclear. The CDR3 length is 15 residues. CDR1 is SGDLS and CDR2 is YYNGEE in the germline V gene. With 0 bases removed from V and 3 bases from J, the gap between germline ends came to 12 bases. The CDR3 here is CASSVGPRVDTEAFF. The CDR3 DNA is TGTGCCAGCAGCGTAGGACCGAGAGTAGACACTGAAGCTTTCTTT.

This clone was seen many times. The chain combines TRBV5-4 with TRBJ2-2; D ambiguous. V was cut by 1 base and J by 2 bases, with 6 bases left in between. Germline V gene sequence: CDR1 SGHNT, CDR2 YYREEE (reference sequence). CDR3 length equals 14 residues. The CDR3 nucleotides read TGTGCCAGCAGCTTGTCATATAACACCGGGGAGCTGTTTTTT. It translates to CASSLSYNTGELFF. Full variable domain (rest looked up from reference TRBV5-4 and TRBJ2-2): ETGVTQSPTHLIKTRGQQVTLRCSSQSGHNTVSWYQQALGQGPQFIFQYYREEENGRGNFPPRFSGLQFPNYSSELNVNALELDDSALYLCASSLSYNTGELFFGEGSRLTVL.

The CDR3, as DNA: TGTGCCAGCAGCTTGGCCGGAGTCGTTCAGCCCCAGCATTTT. Encoded protein: CASSLAGVVQPQHF. J is TRBJ1-5 and V is TRBV5-8, with unresolved D. V was pared by 0 bases and J by 6 bases, with 10 bases between. The CDR3 runs 14 residues. Germline CDR1 reads SGHTS; CDR2 reads YDEGEE. Full variable domain (missing parts from reference TRBV5-8 and TRBJ1-5): EAGVTQSPTHLIKTRGQQATLRCSPISGHTSVYWYQQALGLGLQFLLWYDEGEERNRGNFPPRFSGRQFPNYSSELNVNALELEDSALYLCASSLAGVVQPQHFGDGTRLSIL.

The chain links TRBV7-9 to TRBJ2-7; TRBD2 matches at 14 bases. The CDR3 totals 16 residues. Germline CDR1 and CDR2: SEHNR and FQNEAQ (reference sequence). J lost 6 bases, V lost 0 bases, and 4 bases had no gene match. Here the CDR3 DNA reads TGTGCCAGCAGCTTAGCCGGGACTAGCGGGAGTGGCGAGCAGTACTTC. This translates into CASSLAGTSGSGEQYF.

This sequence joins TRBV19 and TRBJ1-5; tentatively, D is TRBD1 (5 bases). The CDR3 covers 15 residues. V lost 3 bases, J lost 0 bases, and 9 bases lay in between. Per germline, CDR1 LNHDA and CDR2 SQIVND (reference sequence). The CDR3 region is CASSMQDSSNQPQHF. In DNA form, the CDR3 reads TGTGCCAGTAGTATGCAAGACAGTAGCAATCAGCCCCAGCATTTT.

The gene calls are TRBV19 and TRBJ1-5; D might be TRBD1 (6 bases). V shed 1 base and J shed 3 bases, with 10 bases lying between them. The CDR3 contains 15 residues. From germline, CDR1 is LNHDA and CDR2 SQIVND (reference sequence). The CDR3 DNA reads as TGTGCCAGTAGTATAGTTGGGGGGCTCAATCAGCCCCAGCATTTT. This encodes CASSIVGGLNQPQHF.

The CDR3 DNA reads as TGTGCCATCAGTGTTGACCCACAGAACACTGAAGCTTTCTTT. It translates to CAISVDPQNTEAFF. The V gene is TRBV10-3, the J gene TRBJ1-1; D is undetermined. In germline, CDR1 is ENHRY, CDR2 SYGVKD. V was cut by 4 bases and J by 1 base, with 10 bases left in between. This CDR3 has 14 amino acids.

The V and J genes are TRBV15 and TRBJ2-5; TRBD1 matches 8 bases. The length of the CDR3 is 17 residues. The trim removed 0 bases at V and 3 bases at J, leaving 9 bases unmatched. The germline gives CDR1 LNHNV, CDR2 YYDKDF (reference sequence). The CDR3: CATSRDIVGTGEETQYF. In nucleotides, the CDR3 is TGTGCCACCAGCAGAGATATAGTCGGGACAGGTGAAGAGACCCAGTACTTC.